The 7 T cell receptor beta chains in this list originate from one sample, sequenced in a study of CD8 T cells in ankylosing spondylitis. MiXCR was run by TCRdb on the 5' RACE reads, yielding one entry per CDR3 protein. The sample consists of 35,000 to 40,000 distinct CDR3 sequences, about 15% of them appearing once. Sequencing was performed on blood. These receptor sequences come from a male donor with ankylosing spondylitis or in good health (not recorded which).

The chain joins TRBV6-1 to TRBJ1-6; unclear D gene. Germline CDR1 and CDR2: MNHNS and SASEGT. This CDR3 is built from 13 residues. Deletions cut 7 bases from V and 9 bases from J, with 13 bases between. The CDR3 DNA reads as TGTGCCAGCAATCGGATTGGGAGTTCACCCCTCCACTTT. Amino acids: CASNRIGSSPLHF.

This clonotype was seen a few times. This sequence joins TRBV20-1 and TRBJ2-5, with 8 bases that match TRBD2. The CDR3 loop spans 14 amino acids. Germline CDR1 and CDR2: DFQATT and SNEGSKA (reference sequence). V dropped 3 bases and J dropped 0; count of bases not matched to a gene: 3. DNA of the CDR3: TGCAGTGCTAGGGTAGCGGGAAACCAAGAGACCCAGTACTTC. It is translated as CSARVAGNQETQYF.

In its sample, this clonotype was seen a few times. This chain joins TRBV29-1 and TRBJ2-5; D might be TRBD2 (5 bases). CDR3 length: 12 amino acids. Germline values: CDR1 SQVTM, CDR2 ANQGSEA. The V end lost 4 bases, the J end lost 5 bases, and 11 bases lay between the germline ends. The CDR3, as DNA: TGCAGCGTTGGGAGGCAGATGGAGACCCAGTACTTC. This codes for CSVGRQMETQYF.

This clonotype was detected only once. This chain joins TRBV9 and TRBJ2-2; 7 nucleotides line up with TRBD2. Trimming cost V 2 bases and J 2 bases; bases outside gene matches: 3. CDR1 is SGDLS and CDR2 is YYNGEE in the germline V gene. This CDR3 contains 15 residues. The CDR3 DNA reads TGTGCCAGCAGCGTTTTAGCGGGCAACACCGGGGAGCTGTTTTTT. Translation: CASSVLAGNTGELFF.

This clonotype turned up a few times. The chain is built from TRBV12-3 or TRBV12-4 and TRBJ2-7, with D perhaps TRBD2 (6 bases). The CDR3 has 15 amino acids. Trimming pared 1 base from V and 2 bases from J, leaving 12 bases between. CDR3: CASSLGQGGTYEQYF. Here the CDR3 DNA reads TGTGCCAGCAGTTTAGGGCAGGGAGGCACCTACGAGCAGTACTTC.

This clonotype was observed a few times. V usage is TRBV7-2 and J usage is TRBJ2-2; D is perhaps TRBD1 or TRBD2 (5 bases each). CDR1 is SGHTA, CDR2 FQGNSA, per germline. CDR3 length: 16 amino acids. Trimming removed 5 bases from V and 0 bases from J, with 13 bases in between. CDR3 amino acids: CASSPHGGSNTGELFF. The CDR3 DNA sequence: TGTGCCAGCAGCCCCCATGGGGGATCGAACACCGGGGAGCTGTTTTTT. The whole variable domain, filled in from reference TRBV7-2 and TRBJ2-2, reads GAGVSQSPSNKVTEKGKDVELRCDPISGHTALYWYRQSLGQGLEFLIYFQGNSAPDKSGLPSDRFSAERTGGSVSTLTIQRTQQEDSAVYLCASSPHGGSNTGELFFGEGSRLTVL.

V gene TRBV20-1 combines with J gene TRBJ2-3; unclear D gene. CDR1 and CDR2 from the germline V gene are DFQATT and SNEGSKA (reference sequence). Trimming pared 6 bases from V and 1 base from J, leaving 17 bases between. The CDR3 loop spans 15 amino acids. The CDR3 sequence: CSAPLGKHGTDTQYF. CDR3 bases: TGCAGTGCACCTCTAGGGAAGCACGGCACAGATACGCAGTATTTT.